This TCR beta chain was recorded in a study of CD8 T cell repertoires and HIV-1 epitope variants. Study-level information: Autologous T cell-negative cells served as antigen-presenting cells in equal numbers. General study points: Most of the nine antigen-specific clonotypes appeared cross-reactive to autologous or escape variants.

On this clone itself: Its antigen is as yet unknown.

V was clipped by 8 bases and J by 2 bases, with 10 bases between them. Per the germline V gene, CDR1 is SGHNT and CDR2 is YYREEE (reference sequence). The CDR3 is 12 residues long. TCR beta CDR3 was sequenced at survey depth on immunoSEQ. Assay used: immunoSEQ multiplex PCR; TCRdb lists only in-frame clones, some missing. The sample contains thousands of clones, 50% to 80% of which appear only once. V is TRBV5-4 and J is TRBJ2-5; TRBD1 might be the D (6 bases). The TCR sequence derives from a male donor with HIV. Sequencing input: cultured CD8+ T cells derived from PBMCs. The CDR3 DNA reads TGTGCCAGTTGGGACACACAAGAGACCCAGTACTTC. As protein: CASWDTQETQYF.